These T cell receptor beta chains were read from a single sample in a study of blood T cell repertoires in COVID-19. Sequenced by immunoSEQ multiplex PCR; TCRdb stores in-frame clones only, minus some. The sample yields under 150,000 clones, about 80% seen once. Sequenced sample: peripheral blood. Receptors were obtained from a woman aged 40 to 50 with acute or convalescent COVID-19. Both conserved end residues are part of each CDR3. A D gene is named only where the DNA matches it firmly. Size is stated for part of the rows, as once, few or many counts, or as a class when the clone is expanded.

abundance,v_gene,d_gene,j_gene,CDR3nt,CDR3aa
.,TRBV29-1,TRBD1,TRBJ1-1,TGCAGCGTTGGGGGACAGGGGCTAGTTGGGATGAACACTGAAGCTTTCTTT,CSVGGQGLVGMNTEAFF
.,TRBV15,.,TRBJ2-7,TGTGCCACCAGCAGAGACGTGGAGGCCGAGCAGTACTTC,CATSRDVEAEQYF
.,TRBV15,TRBD1,TRBJ1-4,TGTGCCACCAGCAGCCAGGGACAGGGCGTTGAAAAACTGTTTTTT,CATSSQGQGVEKLFF
.,TRBV7-9,.,TRBJ2-3,TGTGCCAGCACCCGAGATGGGGGGAGTACAGATACGCAGTATTTT,CASTRDGGSTDTQYF
.,TRBV29-1,.,TRBJ1-2,TGCAGCGTTGAACTTGAGGGTAGTAACTTGGGTGGCTACACCTTC,CSVELEGSNLGGYTF
once,TRBV4-1,.,TRBJ2-3,TGCGCCAGCAGCCAAGTTATGACAGATACGCAGTATTTT,CASSQVMTDTQYF
.,TRBV19,TRBD1,TRBJ2-5,TGTGCCAGTAGCCCACAGGGGGACTCCCAAGAGACCCAGTACTTC,CASSPQGDSQETQYF
.,TRBV2,.,TRBJ2-1,TGTGCCAGCGTTTTGGGACTCCGCGCGAACAATGAGCAGTTCTTC,CASVLGLRANNEQFF
.,TRBV6-5,TRBD2,TRBJ2-2,TGTGCCAGCAGTTACATGAATAGCGGGGGACCCGGGGAGCTGTTTTTT,CASSYMNSGGPGELFF
few,TRBV4-2,.,TRBJ2-7,TGTGCCAGCAGCCAAGGGCTTTCCTACGAGCAGTACTTC,CASSQGLSYEQYF
.,TRBV3-1/TRBV3-2,TRBD2,TRBJ2-5,TGTGCCAGCAGCCTAACAGCGGGAGTCCAAGAGACCCAGTACTTC,CASSLTAGVQETQYF
few,TRBV7-9,TRBD2,TRBJ2-1,TGTGCCAGCAGCTTAAGTTCTAGCGGGCGATCCTACAATGAGCAGTTCTTC,CASSLSSSGRSYNEQFF
once,TRBV30,.,TRBJ1-4,TGTGCCTGGAGAAGAGGGGAAAAACTGTTTTTT,CAWRRGEKLFF
.,TRBV2,.,TRBJ1-2,TGTGCCAGCAGTGATGGACAAAGAGTACACACCTTC,CASSDGQRVHTF
.,TRBV18,.,TRBJ1-6,TGTGCCAGCTCACCAGAGATAAATTCACCCCTCCACTTT,CASSPEINSPLHF
.,TRBV6-1,.,TRBJ1-1,TGTGCCAGCAGTGAATCGGGGGGGAAAGCTTTCTTT,CASSESGGKAFF
.,TRBV7-7,TRBD1,TRBJ1-4,TGTGCCAGCAGCCCTGCCCGACAGGGGCGTTTCGAAAAACTGTTTTTT,CASSPARQGRFEKLFF
.,TRBV4-1,TRBD1,TRBJ2-2,TGCGCCAGCAGCCGGGGACAGGGGTTCGCCGGGGAGCTGTTTTTT,CASSRGQGFAGELFF
.,TRBV4-1,.,TRBJ2-7,TGCGCCAGCAGCCAAGATATAACAGACAGCTCCTACGAGCAGTACTTC,CASSQDITDSSYEQYF
.,TRBV19,.,TRBJ2-2,.,CASSSSGQGALRELFF
few,TRBV5-5,TRBD1,TRBJ1-2,TGTGCCAGCACGCGGGGACAGGGTAACTATGGCTACACCTTC,CASTRGQGNYGYTF
.,TRBV15,TRBD2,TRBJ2-1,TGTGCCACCAGCACTCTTCAAGCGATAGCGGGGGGCTCCTACAATGAGCAGTTCTTC,CATSTLQAIAGGSYNEQFF
.,TRBV6-5,.,TRBJ2-7,TGTGCCACCCACACCGACAGATCATACGAGCAGTACTTC,CATHTDRSYEQYF
.,TRBV5-6,TRBD1,TRBJ1-6,TGTGCCAGCAGCAGGGACACAGGGGGCAATTCACCCCTCCACTTT,CASSRDTGGNSPLHF
.,TRBV5-4,TRBD1,TRBJ2-5,TGTGCCAGCAGCCGAGGGGGCCAGAGGAAAGAGACCCAGTACTTC,CASSRGGQRKETQYF
.,TRBV2,TRBD1,TRBJ2-3,TGTGCCAGCAGCCTAACACTCCGGGACAGGGGAGCCACAGATACGCAGTATTTT,CASSLTLRDRGATDTQYF
.,TRBV5-8,.,TRBJ2-2,TGTGCCAGCAGCGGGGGACTCTTCCTCGGCGGGGAGCTGTTTTTT,CASSGGLFLGGELFF
.,TRBV12-3/TRBV12-4,TRBD1,TRBJ1-4,TGTGCCAGCAGTGACAGGGAAGGTGAAAAACTGTTTTTT,CASSDREGEKLFF
.,TRBV2,TRBD1,TRBJ2-3,TGTGCCAGCAATCCAGGGGGCATTGATACGCAGTATTTT,CASNPGGIDTQYF
.,TRBV9,TRBD1,TRBJ1-6,TGTGCCAGCAGCGTAGAGACGGGACAGATTCATTCACCCCTCCACTTT,CASSVETGQIHSPLHF
.,TRBV5-1,TRBD1,TRBJ1-1,TGCGCCAGCAGCTTCACAGGGGGCGAGTGGGCTTTCTTT,CASSFTGGEWAFF
few,TRBV5-4,.,TRBJ1-3,TGTGCCAGCAGCTTGGGGACAGCAGGAAACACCATATATTTT,CASSLGTAGNTIYF
.,TRBV5-8,.,TRBJ2-1,TGTGCCAGCAGCCATACTAGGAATGGTGAGCAGTTCTTC,CASSHTRNGEQFF
.,TRBV6-5,TRBD2,TRBJ2-3,TGTGCCAGTCTAGCGGGGGGTAAGGCAGATACGCAGTATTTT,CASLAGGKADTQYF
.,TRBV6-2/TRBV6-3,TRBD1,TRBJ1-1,TGTGCCAGCAGTTACACGACCGGGACAGGGTTGGCGGGCACTGAAGCTTTCTTT,CASSYTTGTGLAGTEAFF
.,TRBV11-2,.,TRBJ1-1,TGTGCCAGCAGCCAGACAGATCTGAACACTGAAGCTTTCTTT,CASSQTDLNTEAFF
.,TRBV30,TRBD2,TRBJ2-5,TGTGCCTGGAGTCTGACGGGACTAGCGGGGAGGCAGACCCAGTACTTC,CAWSLTGLAGRQTQYF